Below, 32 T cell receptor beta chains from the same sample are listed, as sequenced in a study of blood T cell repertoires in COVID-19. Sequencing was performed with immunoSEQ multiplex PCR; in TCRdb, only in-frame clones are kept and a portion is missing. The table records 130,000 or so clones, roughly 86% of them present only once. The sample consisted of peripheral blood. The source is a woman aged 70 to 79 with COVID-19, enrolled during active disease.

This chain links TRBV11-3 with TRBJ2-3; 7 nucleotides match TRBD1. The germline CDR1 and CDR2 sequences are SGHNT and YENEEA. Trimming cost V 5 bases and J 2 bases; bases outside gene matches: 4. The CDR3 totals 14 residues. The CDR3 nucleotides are TGTGCCAGCAGCCATGACAGGGTCACAGATACGCAGTATTTT. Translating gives CASSHDRVTDTQYF.

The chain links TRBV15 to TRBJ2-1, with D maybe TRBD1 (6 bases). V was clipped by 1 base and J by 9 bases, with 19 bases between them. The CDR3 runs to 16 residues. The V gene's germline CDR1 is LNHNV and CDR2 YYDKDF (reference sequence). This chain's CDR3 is CATSRGSTGWKGEQFF. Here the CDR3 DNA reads TGTGCCACCAGCAGAGGTTCCACAGGGTGGAAAGGTGAGCAGTTCTTC. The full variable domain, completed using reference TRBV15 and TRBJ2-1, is DAMVIQNPRYQVTQFGKPVTLSCSQTLNHNVMYWYQQKSSQAPKLLFHYYDKDFNNEADTPDNFQSRRPNTSFCFLDIRSPGLGDTAMYLCATSRGSTGWKGEQFFGPGTRLTVL.

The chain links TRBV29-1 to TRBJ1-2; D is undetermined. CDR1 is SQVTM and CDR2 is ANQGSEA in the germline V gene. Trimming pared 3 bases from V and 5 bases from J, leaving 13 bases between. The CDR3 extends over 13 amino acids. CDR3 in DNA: TGCAGCGTTGATGAACAGAGAATATATGGCTACACCTTC. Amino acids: CSVDEQRIYGYTF.

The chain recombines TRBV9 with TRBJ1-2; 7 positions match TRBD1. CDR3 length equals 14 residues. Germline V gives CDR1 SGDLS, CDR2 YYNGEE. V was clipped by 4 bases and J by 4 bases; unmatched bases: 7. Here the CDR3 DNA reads TGTGCCAGCAGCATACAGGGGTCTAGCTATGGCTACACCTTC. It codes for CASSIQGSSYGYTF.

The CDR3 coding sequence is TGTGCCAGCAGCGGGATAGGGTCGAGACAGGTGGTGGGCGAAGCTTTCTTT. Residues: CASSGIGSRQVVGEAFF. The chain combines TRBV7-9 with TRBJ1-1, with D perhaps TRBD1 (6 bases). The CDR3 has 17 amino acids. V lost 5 bases to trimming and J lost 8 bases, with 27 bases between them. From germline, CDR1 is SEHNR and CDR2 FQNEAQ (reference sequence).

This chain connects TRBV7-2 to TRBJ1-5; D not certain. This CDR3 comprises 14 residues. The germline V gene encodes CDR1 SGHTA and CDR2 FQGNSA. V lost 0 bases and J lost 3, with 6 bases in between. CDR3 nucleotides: TGTGCCAGCAGCTTAGCGCGGGCCAATCAGCCCCAGCATTTT. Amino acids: CASSLARANQPQHF.

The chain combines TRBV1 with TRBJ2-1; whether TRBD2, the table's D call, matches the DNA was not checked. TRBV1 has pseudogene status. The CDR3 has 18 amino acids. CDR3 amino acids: CTSSQDYGLGITYNEQFF. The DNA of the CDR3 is TGCACCAGCAGCCAAGACTACGGACTAGGAATAACCTACAATGAGCAGTTCTTC.

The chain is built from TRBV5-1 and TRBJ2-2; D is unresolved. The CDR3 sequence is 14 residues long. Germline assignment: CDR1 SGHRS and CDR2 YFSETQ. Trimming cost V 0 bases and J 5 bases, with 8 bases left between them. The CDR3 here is CASSLDTPTGELFF. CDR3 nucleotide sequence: TGCGCCAGCAGCTTGGACACGCCGACCGGGGAGCTGTTTTTT.

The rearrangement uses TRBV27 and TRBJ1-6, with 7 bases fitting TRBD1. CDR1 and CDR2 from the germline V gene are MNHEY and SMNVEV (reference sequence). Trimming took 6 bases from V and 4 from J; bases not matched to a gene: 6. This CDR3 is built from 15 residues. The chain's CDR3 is CASSTGVPYNSPLHF. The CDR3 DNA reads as TGTGCCAGCAGCACAGGGGTCCCTTATAATTCACCCCTCCACTTT.

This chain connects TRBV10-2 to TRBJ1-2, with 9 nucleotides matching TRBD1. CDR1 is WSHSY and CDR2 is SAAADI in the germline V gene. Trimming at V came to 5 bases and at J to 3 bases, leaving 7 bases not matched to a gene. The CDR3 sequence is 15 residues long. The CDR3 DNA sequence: TGCGCCAGCAGTACAGGGGGCGAATTTGACTATGGCTACACCTTC. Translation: CASSTGGEFDYGYTF.

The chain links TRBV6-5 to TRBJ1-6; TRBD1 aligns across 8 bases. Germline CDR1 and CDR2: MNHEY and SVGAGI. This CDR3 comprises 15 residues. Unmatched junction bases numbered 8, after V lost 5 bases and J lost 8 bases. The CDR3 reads CASSPAGGSHSPLHF. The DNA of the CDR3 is TGTGCCAGCAGTCCCGCAGGGGGCTCTCATTCACCCCTCCACTTT.

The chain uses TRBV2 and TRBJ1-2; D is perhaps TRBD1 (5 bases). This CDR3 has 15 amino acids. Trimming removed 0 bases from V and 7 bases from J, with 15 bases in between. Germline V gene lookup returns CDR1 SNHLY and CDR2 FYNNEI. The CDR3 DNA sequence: TGTGCCAGCAGTGAAGCGAACAAGGGGTATAGTGGCTACACCTTC. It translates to CASSEANKGYSGYTF.

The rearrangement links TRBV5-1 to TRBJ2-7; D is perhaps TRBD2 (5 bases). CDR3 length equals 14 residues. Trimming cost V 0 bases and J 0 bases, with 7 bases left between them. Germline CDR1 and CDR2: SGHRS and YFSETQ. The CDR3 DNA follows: TGCGCCAGCAGCTTGGGGGCGGGCTCCTACGAGCAGTACTTC. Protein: CASSLGAGSYEQYF.

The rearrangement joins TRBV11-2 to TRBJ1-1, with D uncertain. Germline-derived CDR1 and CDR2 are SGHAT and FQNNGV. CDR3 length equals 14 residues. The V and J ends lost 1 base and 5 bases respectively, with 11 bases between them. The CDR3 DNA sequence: TGTGCCAGCAGCTTAGTAGCAATTTTAACTGAAGCTTTCTTT. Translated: CASSLVAILTEAFF. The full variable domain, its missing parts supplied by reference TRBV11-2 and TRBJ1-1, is EAGVAQSPRYKIIEKRQSVAFWCNPISGHATLYWYQQILGQGPKLLIQFQNNGVVDDSQLPKDRFSAERLKGVDSTLKIQPAKLEDSAVYLCASSLVAILTEAFFGQGTRLTVV.

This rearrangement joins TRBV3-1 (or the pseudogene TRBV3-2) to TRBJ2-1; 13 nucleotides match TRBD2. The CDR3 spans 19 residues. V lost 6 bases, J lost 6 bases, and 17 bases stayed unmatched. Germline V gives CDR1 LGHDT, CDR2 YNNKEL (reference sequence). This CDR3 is CASSRKLAGGLGSRNEQFF. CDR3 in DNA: TGTGCCAGCAGTCGAAAACTAGCGGGGGGGCTTGGGTCACGCAATGAGCAGTTCTTC.

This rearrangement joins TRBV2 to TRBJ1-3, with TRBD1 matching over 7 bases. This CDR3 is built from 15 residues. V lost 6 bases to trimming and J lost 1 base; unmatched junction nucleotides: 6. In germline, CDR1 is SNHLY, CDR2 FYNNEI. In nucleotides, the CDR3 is TGTGCCAGCAGCCCAAGGACAGGTTCTGGAAACACCATATATTTT. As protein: CASSPRTGSGNTIYF.

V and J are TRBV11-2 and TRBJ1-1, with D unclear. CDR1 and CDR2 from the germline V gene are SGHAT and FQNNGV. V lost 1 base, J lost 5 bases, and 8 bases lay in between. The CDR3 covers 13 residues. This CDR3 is CASSLVAGTEAFF. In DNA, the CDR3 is TGTGCCAGCAGCTTAGTAGCCGGGACTGAAGCTTTCTTT.

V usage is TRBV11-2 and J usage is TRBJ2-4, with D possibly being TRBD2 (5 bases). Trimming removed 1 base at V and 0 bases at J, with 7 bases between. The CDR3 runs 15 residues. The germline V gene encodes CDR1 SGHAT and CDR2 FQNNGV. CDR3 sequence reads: CASSLGGVAKNIQYF. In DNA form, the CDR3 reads TGTGCCAGCAGCTTAGGGGGAGTAGCCAAAAACATTCAGTACTTC.

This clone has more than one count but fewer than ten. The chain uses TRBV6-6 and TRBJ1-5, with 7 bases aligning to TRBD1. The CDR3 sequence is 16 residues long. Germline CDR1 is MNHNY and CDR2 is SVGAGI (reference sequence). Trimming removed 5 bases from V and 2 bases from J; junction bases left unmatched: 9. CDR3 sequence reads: CASSPQGGRGNQPQHF. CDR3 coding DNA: TGTGCCAGCAGTCCTCAGGGGGGTCGCGGCAATCAGCCCCAGCATTTT.

CDR3 sequence reads: CASTHRVSTDTQYF. In nucleotides, the CDR3 is TGTGCCAGCACCCACAGGGTGAGCACAGATACGCAGTATTTT. The chain is built from TRBV28 and TRBJ2-3; D might be TRBD1 (6 bases). The CDR3 contains 14 residues. The germline V gene has CDR1 MDHEN and CDR2 SYDVKM. The V gene lost 7 bases and the J gene lost 0 bases, with 11 bases spanning the gap.

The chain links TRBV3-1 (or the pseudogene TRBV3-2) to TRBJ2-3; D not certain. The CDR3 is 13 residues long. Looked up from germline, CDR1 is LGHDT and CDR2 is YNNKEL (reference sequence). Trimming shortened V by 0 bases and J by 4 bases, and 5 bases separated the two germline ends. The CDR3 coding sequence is TGTGCCAGCAGCCAAGATCGGGCAGATACGCAGTATTTT. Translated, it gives CASSQDRADTQYF.

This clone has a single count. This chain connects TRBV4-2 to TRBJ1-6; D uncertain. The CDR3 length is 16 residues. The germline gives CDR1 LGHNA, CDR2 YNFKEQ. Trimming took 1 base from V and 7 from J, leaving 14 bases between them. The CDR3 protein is CASSQAISLRNSPLHF. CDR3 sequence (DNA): TGTGCCAGCAGCCAAGCCATTAGCCTCAGAAATTCACCCCTCCACTTT.

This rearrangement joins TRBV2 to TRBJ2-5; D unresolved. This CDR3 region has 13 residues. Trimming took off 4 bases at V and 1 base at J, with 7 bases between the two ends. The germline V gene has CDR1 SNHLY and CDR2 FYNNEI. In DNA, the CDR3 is TGTGCCAGCAGTGCTGTCCGCCAAGAGACCCAGTACTTC. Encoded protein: CASSAVRQETQYF. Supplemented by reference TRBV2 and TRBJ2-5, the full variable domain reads EPEVTQTPSHQVTQMGQEVILRCVPISNHLYFYWYRQILGQKVEFLVSFYNNEISEKSEIFDDQFSVERPDGSNFTLKIRSTKLEDSAMYFCASSAVRQETQYFGPGTRLLVL.

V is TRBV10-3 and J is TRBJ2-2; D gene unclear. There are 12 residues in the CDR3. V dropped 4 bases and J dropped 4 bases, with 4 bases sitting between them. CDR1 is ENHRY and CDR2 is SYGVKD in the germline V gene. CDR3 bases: TGTGCCATCAGTGCCCGCACCGGGGAGCTGTTTTTT. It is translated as CAISARTGELFF.

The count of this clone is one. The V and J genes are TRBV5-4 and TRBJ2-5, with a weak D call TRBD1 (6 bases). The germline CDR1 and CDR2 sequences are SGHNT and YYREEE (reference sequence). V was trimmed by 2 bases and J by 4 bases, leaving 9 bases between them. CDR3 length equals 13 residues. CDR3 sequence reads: CASSFRGGETQYF. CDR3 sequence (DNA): TGTGCCAGCAGCTTCAGGGGCGGAGAGACCCAGTACTTC.

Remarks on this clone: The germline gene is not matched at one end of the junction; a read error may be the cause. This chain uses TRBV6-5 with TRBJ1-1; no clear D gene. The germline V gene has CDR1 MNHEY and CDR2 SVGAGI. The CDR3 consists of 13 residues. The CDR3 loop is CASRGPITDPIPF. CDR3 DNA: TGTGCCAGCAGGGGCCCTATTACGGATCCAATTCCTTTT.

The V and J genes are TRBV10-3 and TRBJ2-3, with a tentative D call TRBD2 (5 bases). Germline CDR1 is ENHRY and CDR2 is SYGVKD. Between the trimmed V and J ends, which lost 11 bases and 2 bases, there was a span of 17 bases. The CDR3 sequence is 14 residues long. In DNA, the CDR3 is TGTGCCGCGAATAACGGGGAGATCACAGATACGCAGTATTTT. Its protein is CAANNGEITDTQYF.

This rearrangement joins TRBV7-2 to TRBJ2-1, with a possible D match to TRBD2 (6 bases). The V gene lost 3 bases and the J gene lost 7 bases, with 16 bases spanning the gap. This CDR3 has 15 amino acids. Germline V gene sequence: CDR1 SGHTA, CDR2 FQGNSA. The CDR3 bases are TGTGCCAGCAGCTTTGGTGTTTTGGCGGGGAATGAGCAGTTCTTC. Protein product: CASSFGVLAGNEQFF.

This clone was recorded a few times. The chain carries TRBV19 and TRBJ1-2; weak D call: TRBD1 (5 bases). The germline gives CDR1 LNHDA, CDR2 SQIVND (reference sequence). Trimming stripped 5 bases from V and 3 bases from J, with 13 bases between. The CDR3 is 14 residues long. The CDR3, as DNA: TGTGCCAGTAGTCGGGCAGGGCCATACTATGGCTACACCTTC. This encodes CASSRAGPYYGYTF.

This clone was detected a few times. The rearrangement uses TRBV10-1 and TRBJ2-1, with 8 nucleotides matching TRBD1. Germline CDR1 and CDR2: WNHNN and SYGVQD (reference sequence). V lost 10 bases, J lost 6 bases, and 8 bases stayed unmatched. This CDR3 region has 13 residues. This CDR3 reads CATQIGQGNEQFF. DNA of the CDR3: TGCGCCACCCAGATTGGACAGGGCAATGAGCAGTTCTTC.

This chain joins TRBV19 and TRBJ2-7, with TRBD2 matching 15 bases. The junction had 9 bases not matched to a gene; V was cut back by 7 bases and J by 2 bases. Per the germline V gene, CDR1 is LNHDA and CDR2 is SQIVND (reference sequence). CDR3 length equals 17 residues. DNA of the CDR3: TGTGCCAGTAAGAAGGGACTAGCGGGGGGAAGCACCTACGAGCAGTACTTC. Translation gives CASKKGLAGGSTYEQYF.

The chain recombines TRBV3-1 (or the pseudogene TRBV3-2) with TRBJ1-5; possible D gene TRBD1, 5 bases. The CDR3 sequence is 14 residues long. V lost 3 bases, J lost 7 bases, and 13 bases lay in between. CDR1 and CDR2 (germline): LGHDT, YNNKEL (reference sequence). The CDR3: CASSQWGGGQPQHF. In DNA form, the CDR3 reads TGTGCCAGCAGCCAGTGGGGGGGAGGACAGCCCCAGCATTTT.